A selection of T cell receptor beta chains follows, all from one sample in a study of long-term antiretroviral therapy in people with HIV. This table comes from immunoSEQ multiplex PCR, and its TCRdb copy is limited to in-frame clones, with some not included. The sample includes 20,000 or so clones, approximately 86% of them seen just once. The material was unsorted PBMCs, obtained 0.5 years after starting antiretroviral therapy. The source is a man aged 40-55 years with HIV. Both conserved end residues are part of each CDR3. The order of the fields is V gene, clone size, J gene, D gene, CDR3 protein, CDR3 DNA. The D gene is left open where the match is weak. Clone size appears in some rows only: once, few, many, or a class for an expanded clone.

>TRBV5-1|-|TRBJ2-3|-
CASSLTPTDTQYF
TGCGCCAGCAGCTTGACCCCCACAGATACGCAGTATTTT
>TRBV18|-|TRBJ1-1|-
CASSPRDTAFF
TGTGCCAGCTCACCTCGGGACACGGCTTTCTTT
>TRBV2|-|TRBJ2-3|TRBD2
CASSLDGGETDTQYF
TGTGCCAGCAGCCTAGACGGGGGGGAAACAGATACGCAGTATTTT
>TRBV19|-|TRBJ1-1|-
CASSIEGVRNTEAFF
TGTGCCAGTAGTATAGAGGGCGTCAGGAACACTGAAGCTTTCTTT
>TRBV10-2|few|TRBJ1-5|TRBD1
CASMAGGSDQPQHF
TGCGCCAGCATGGCAGGGGGGTCAGATCAGCCCCAGCATTTT
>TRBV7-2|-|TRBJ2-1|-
CASSLERADNEQFF
TGTGCCAGCAGCTTGGAGCGGGCGGACAATGAGCAGTTCTTC
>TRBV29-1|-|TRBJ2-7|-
CSVVDREKGYEQYF
TGCAGCGTTGTCGATCGGGAGAAAGGGTACGAGCAGTACTTC
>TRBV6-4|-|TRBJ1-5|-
CASSGQGPGSNQPQHF
TGTGCCAGCAGTGGCCAGGGACCGGGTAGCAATCAGCCCCAGCATTTT
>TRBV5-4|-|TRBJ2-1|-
CASSRQAIASYNEQFF
TGTGCCAGCAGCCGACAGGCGATTGCTTCCTACAATGAGCAGTTCTTC
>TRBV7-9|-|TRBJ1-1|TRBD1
CASSFGKDRVDTEAFF
TGTGCCAGCAGCTTTGGGAAGGACAGGGTGGACACTGAAGCTTTCTTT
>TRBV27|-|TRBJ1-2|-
CASSSAGGAYGYTF
TGTGCCAGCAGCTCGGCGGGGGGCGCCTATGGCTACACCTTC
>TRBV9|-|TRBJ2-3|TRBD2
CASTTSTGGGPTDTQYF
TGTGCCAGCACCACTTCGACGGGGGGAGGCCCCACAGATACGCAGTATTTT
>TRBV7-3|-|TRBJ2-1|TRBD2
CASSLNLGTSGYNEQFF
TGTGCCAGCAGCTTAAATCTCGGGACTAGCGGCTACAATGAGCAGTTCTTC
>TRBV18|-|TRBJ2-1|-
CASSPGDGNEQFF
TGTGCCAGCTCTCCTGGGGATGGCAATGAGCAGTTCTTC
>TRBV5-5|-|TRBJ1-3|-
CASRHDPGEDTIYF
TGTGCCAGCAGACATGACCCAGGGGAAGACACCATATATTTT
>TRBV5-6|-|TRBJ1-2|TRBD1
CASTPDPGQGNYGYTF
TGTGCCAGCACGCCCGATCCGGGACAGGGAAACTATGGCTACACCTTC
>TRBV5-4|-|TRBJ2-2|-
CASSSPGTINTGELFF
TGTGCCAGCAGCTCACCCGGGACAATAAACACCGGGGAGCTGTTTTTT
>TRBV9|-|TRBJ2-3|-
CASTPAATTDTQYF
TGTGCCAGCACCCCAGCGGCAACCACAGATACGCAGTATTTT
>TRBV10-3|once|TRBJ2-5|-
CAILGSMEETQYF
TGTGCCATTTTAGGGAGTATGGAAGAGACCCAGTACTTC
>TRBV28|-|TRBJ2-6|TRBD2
CASSLLASGGAGANVLTF
TGTGCCAGCAGTTTATTGGCTAGCGGGGGCGCTGGGGCCAACGTCCTGACTTTC
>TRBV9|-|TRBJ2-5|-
CASSVVAGAIQETQYF
TGTGCCAGCAGCGTAGTTGCGGGGGCTATCCAAGAGACCCAGTACTTC
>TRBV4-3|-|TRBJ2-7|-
CASSQSRLTYEQYF
TGCGCCAGCAGCCAGTCCAGGCTAACCTACGAGCAGTACTTC
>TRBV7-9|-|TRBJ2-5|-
CASSHIAGEQETQYF
TGTGCCAGCAGCCACATAGCCGGGGAACAAGAGACCCAGTACTTC
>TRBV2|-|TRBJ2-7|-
CASSEVEPYEQYF
TGTGCCAGCAGTGAAGTTGAGCCCTACGAGCAGTACTTC
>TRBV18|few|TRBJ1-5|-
CASSPSSPQWRWIPNQPQHF
TGTGCCAGCTCACCTTCCTCCCCTCAATGGCGCTGGATCCCCAATCAGCCCCAGCATTTT
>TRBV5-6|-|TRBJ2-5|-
CASSLGGTGETQYF
TGTGCCAGCAGCTTGGGGGGAACAGGAGAGACCCAGTACTTC
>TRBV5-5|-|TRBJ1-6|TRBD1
CASNRGGIPGSPLHF
TGTGCCAGCAACAGGGGGGGGATTCCTGGGTCACCCCTCCACTTT
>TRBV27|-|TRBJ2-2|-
CASREAGELFF
TGTGCCAGCAGGGAGGCCGGGGAGCTGTTTTTT
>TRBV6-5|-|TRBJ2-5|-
CASSRGGDQETQYF
TGTGCCAGCAGTAGGGGGGGGGACCAAGAGACCCAGTACTTC
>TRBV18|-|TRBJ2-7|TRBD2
CASSPTTGLADYEQYF
TGTGCCAGCTCACCAACGACGGGACTAGCAGACTACGAGCAGTACTTC
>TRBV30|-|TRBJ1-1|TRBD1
CAYQTGQQNTEAFF
TGTGCCTACCAAACGGGACAGCAGAACACTGAAGCTTTCTTT
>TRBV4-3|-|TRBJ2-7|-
CASSLTGGDYEQYF
TGCGCCAGCAGCCTTACCGGAGGGGACTACGAGCAGTACTTC
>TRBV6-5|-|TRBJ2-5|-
CASSWGGLEETQYF
TGTGCCAGCAGTTGGGGGGGCCTGGAAGAGACCCAGTACTTC
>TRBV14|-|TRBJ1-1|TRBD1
CASGRGPGMTEAFF
TGTGCCAGCGGAAGGGGGCCGGGGATGACTGAAGCTTTCTTT
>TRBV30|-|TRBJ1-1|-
CAWSGQGNTEAFF
TGTGCCTGGAGCGGCCAGGGGAACACTGAAGCTTTCTTT
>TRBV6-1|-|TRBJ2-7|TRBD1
CASSDPPRTGSRWYF
TGTGCCAGCAGTGATCCTCCTAGGACAGGGTCTAGATGGTACTTC
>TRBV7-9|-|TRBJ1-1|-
CASSLGPAEAFF
TGTGCCAGCAGCTTAGGTCCGGCTGAAGCTTTCTTT
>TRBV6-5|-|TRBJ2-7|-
CASSREGGHEQYF
TGTGCCAGCAGTCGGGAAGGAGGCCACGAGCAGTACTTC
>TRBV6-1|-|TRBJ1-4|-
CASRRGSGEKLFF
TGTGCCAGCAGAAGGGGAAGTGGCGAAAAACTGTTTTTT
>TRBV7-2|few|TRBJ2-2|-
CASSFISTGELFF
TGTGCCAGCAGCTTTATATCTACCGGGGAGCTGTTTTTT
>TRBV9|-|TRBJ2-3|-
CASSVSSPANTDTQYF
TGTGCCAGCAGCGTAAGTTCACCGGCCAACACAGATACGCAGTATTTT
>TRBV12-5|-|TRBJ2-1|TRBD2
CASGYSSGGHEQFF
TGTGCTAGTGGTTACTCTAGCGGGGGACATGAGCAGTTCTTC
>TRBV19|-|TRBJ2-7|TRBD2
CASSGSGGAVYEQYF
TGTGCCAGTAGTGGAAGCGGGGGGGCCGTCTACGAGCAGTACTTC
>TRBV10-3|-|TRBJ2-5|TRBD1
CAISPGQGGETQYF
TGTGCCATCAGCCCGGGACAGGGGGGGGAGACCCAGTACTTC
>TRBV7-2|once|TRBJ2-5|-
CASSPQTLTGQETQYF
TGTGCCAGCAGCCCCCAAACCTTAACAGGCCAAGAGACCCAGTACTTC
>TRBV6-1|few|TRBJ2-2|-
CASSGRTGRAAGELFF
TGTGCCAGCAGTGGCCGGACAGGGAGGGCTGCCGGGGAGCTGTTTTTT
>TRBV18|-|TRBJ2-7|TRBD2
CASSPSPGGPTYEQYF
TGTGCCAGCTCACCCTCCCCGGGAGGGCCCACCTACGAGCAGTACTTC
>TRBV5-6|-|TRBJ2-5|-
CASSTGGIETQYF
TGTGCCAGCAGCACCGGGGGCATCGAGACCCAGTACTTC
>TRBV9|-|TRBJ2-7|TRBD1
CASSLSPGQGLEVQYF
TGTGCCAGCAGCCTTTCCCCGGGACAGGGATTGGAAGTACAGTACTTC
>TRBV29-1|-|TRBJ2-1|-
CTATRPSSYNEQFF
TGCACCGCGACTAGGCCAAGCTCCTACAATGAGCAGTTCTTC
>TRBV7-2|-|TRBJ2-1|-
CASSLVSGVNEQFF
TGTGCCAGCAGCTTAGTATCCGGGGTTAATGAGCAGTTCTTC
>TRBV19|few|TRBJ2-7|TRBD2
CASGSGVYEQYF
TGTGCCAGTGGTAGCGGGGTCTACGAGCAGTACTTC
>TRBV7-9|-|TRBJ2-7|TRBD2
CASSPRTSGEPSYEQYF
TGTGCCAGCAGCCCACGGACTAGCGGAGAACCCTCCTACGAGCAGTACTTC
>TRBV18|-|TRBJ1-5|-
CASSPPGPNQPQHF
TGTGCCAGCTCACCTCCAGGACCAAATCAGCCCCAGCATTTT
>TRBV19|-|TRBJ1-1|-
CASSIWTANTEAFF
TGTGCCAGTAGTATTTGGACGGCGAACACTGAAGCTTTCTTT